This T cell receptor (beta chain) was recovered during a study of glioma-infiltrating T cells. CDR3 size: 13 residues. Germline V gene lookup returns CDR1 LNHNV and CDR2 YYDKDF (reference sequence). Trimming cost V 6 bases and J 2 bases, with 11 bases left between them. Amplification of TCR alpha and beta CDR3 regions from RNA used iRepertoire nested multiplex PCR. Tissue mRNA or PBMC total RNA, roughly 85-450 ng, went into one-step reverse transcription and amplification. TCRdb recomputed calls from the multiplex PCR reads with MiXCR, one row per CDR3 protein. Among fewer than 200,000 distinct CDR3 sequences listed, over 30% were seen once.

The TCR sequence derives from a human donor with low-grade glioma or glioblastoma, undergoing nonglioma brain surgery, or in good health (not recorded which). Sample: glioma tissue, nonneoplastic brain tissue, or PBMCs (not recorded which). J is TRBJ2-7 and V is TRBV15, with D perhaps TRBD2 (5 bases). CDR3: CATRSSRAYEQYF. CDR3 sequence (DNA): TGTGCCACCAGAAGCTCGAGGGCCTACGAGCAGTACTTC.